The rows below give T cell receptor beta chains drawn from one sample of a study of T cell changes during pregnancy in multiple sclerosis. Clones were read by immunoSEQ multiplex PCR, and TCRdb kept only the in-frame ones, dropping some. The repertoire includes over 35,000 clones, almost 90% of them detected once, and approximately 0.52% sits in the top ten. The sequencing here drew on CD4+ T cells from peripheral blood mononuclear cells, taken in the second trimester of pregnancy. The receptors here all came from a female donor with multiple sclerosis, enrolled in a pregnancy study. Each CDR3 is given with its conserved first and last residue. D genes are given only for firm matches. Not every row has a clone size; where given, it reads once, few, many or a size class.

abundance | d_gene | j_gene | v_gene | CDR3nt | CDR3aa
. | TRBD2 | TRBJ2-1 | TRBV13 | TGTGCCAGCAGCCCCAGGACTAGCCCCAATGAGCAGTTCTTC | CASSPRTSPNEQFF
. | TRBD2 | TRBJ2-6 | TRBV5-1 | TGCGCCAGCAGCACGGGACTAGCGGGAGACGGGGCCAACGTCCTGACTTTC | CASSTGLAGDGANVLTF
. | . | TRBJ2-5 | TRBV19 | TGTGCCAGTGGTCCCTCTAGCGTGGCGGGAGAGACCCAGTACTTC | CASGPSSVAGETQYF
. | TRBD1 | TRBJ1-2 | TRBV6-4 | TGTGCCAGCATTACCGGCTTCAGGGGGATAACTGTCTATGGCTACACCTTC | CASITGFRGITVYGYTF
. | TRBD2 | TRBJ2-2 | TRBV10-1 | TGCGCCAGCAGTGTGACTAGCGGAGAACCACCGGACACCGGGGAGCTGTTTTTT | CASSVTSGEPPDTGELFF
few | . | TRBJ1-1 | TRBV10-3 | TGTGCCATCAGTGAGTCTCACAGCATGAACACTGAAGCTTTCTTT | CAISESHSMNTEAFF
. | . | TRBJ2-1 | TRBV6-1 | TGTGCCAGCAGTGGCGGGGCTGCCTACAATGAGCAGTTCTTC | CASSGGAAYNEQFF
. | TRBD1 | TRBJ1-2 | TRBV5-4 | TGTGCCAGCAGCACCGGGACAGGCTATGGCTACACCTTC | CASSTGTGYGYTF
. | . | TRBJ2-3 | TRBV9 | TGTGCCAGCAGCGTGGCATGGACAGATACGCAGTATTTT | CASSVAWTDTQYF
. | TRBD1 | TRBJ1-4 | TRBV5-5 | TGTGCCAGCAGCCCCGGGACAGGAGAAAAACTGTTTTTT | CASSPGTGEKLFF
. | TRBD1 | TRBJ2-2 | TRBV7-2 | TGTGCCAGCAGGACAGGGTCCGGGGAGCTGTTTTTT | CASRTGSGELFF
. | TRBD1 | TRBJ2-3 | TRBV10-3 | TGTGCCATCAGGGCGACAGGGAACACAGATACGCAGTATTTT | CAIRATGNTDTQYF
. | TRBD1 | TRBJ1-6 | TRBV30 | TGTGCCTGGAGTATCGGACAGGGGATGAATTCACCCCTCCACTTT | CAWSIGQGMNSPLHF
. | TRBD1 | TRBJ2-7 | TRBV5-1 | TGCGCCAGCAGCTTGGTGGCAGGGGGCGAGCAGTACTTC | CASSLVAGGEQYF
. | TRBD2 | TRBJ2-5 | TRBV7-6 | TGTGCCAGCAGCTTAGGAGCGGGAATAGGGATCGGAGAGACCCAGTACTTC | CASSLGAGIGIGETQYF
. | . | TRBJ1-1 | TRBV7-3 | TGTGCCAGCAGCTTAAGGGAGGGGGGGGAAGCTTTCTTT | CASSLREGGEAFF
. | . | TRBJ1-3 | TRBV2 | TGTGCCAGCAGGGGGCTTTCGGGAAACACCATATATTTT | CASRGLSGNTIYF
few | TRBD1 | TRBJ1-4 | TRBV28 | TGTGCCAGCAGTTTACCGGGACAGAATAATGAAAAACTGTTTTTT | CASSLPGQNNEKLFF
. | . | TRBJ1-2 | TRBV6-1 | TGTGCCAGCAGTGAAACTACGGGTGAGAACTATGGCTACACCTTC | CASSETTGENYGYTF
. | TRBD1 | TRBJ2-7 | TRBV30 | TGTGCCTGGAGTCCACCGGGACAGACCGTCTACGAGCAGTACTTC | CAWSPPGQTVYEQYF
. | TRBD2 | TRBJ2-7 | TRBV6-1 | TGTGCCAGCAGTCGGACTAGCCGGGCATACGAGCAGTACTTC | CASSRTSRAYEQYF
. | . | TRBJ1-4 | TRBV27 | TGTGCCAGCAGTTTAGAACTGTCAACTAATGAAAAACTGTTTTTT | CASSLELSTNEKLFF
. | TRBD2 | TRBJ2-5 | TRBV4-2 | TGTGCCAGCAGCCAAGGTTCGGGGGGAGAGGAGACCCAGTACTTC | CASSQGSGGEETQYF
. | . | TRBJ1-5 | TRBV21-1 | TGTGCCAGCAGTCCCCCGCGGGACAGGGTTTTGAATAGCAATCAGCCCCAGCATTTT | CASSPPRDRVLNSNQPQHF
. | . | TRBJ1-2 | TRBV5-8 | TGTGCCAGCACCTACGGTACAGGCCTTCACGGCTACACCTTC | CASTYGTGLHGYTF
. | . | TRBJ1-2 | TRBV29-1 | TGCAGCCACACGAACGGGGGGGGCTACACCTTC | CSHTNGGGYTF
. | . | TRBJ2-1 | TRBV9 | TGTGCCAGCAGCGTAGCGGGTGGGAGCTCCTACAATGAGCAGTTCTTC | CASSVAGGSSYNEQFF
few | TRBD2 | TRBJ2-5 | TRBV6-1 | TGTGCCAGCAGGGAGACTAGCCTTCGGGAGACCCAGTACTTC | CASRETSLRETQYF
. | TRBD2 | TRBJ2-7 | TRBV4-2 | TGTGCCAGCAGCCAAGAGACTAGCGGTTTCTACGAGCAGTACTTC | CASSQETSGFYEQYF
. | . | TRBJ2-5 | TRBV7-9 | TGTGCCAGCAGCTCGCAAGCCTTGGCGGGGGAGACCCAGTACTTC | CASSSQALAGETQYF
. | . | TRBJ2-2 | TRBV29-1 | TGCAGCGTTACCACAGGGTTCGCCGGGGAGCTGTTTTTT | CSVTTGFAGELFF
few | . | TRBJ1-4 | TRBV5-4 | TGTGCCAGCAGCTTCCAGAATGAAAAACTGTTTTTT | CASSFQNEKLFF